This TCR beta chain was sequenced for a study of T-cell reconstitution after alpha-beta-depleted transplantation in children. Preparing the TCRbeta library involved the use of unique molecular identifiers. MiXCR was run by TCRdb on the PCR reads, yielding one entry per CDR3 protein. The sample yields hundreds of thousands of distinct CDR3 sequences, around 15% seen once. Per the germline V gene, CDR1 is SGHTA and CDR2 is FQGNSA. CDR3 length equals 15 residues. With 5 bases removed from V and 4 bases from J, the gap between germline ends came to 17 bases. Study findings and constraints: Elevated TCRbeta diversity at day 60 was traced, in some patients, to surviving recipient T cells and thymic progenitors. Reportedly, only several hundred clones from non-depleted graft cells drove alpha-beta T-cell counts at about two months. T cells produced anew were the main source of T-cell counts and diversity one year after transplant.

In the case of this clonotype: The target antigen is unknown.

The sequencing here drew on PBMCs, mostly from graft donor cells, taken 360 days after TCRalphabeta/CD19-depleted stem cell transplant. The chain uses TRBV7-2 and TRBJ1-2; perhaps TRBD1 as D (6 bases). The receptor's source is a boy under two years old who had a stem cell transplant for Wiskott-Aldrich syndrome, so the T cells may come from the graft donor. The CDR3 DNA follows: TGTGCCAGCAGCGACCGGGACACAGTTTTCTATGGCTACACCTTC. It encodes CASSDRDTVFYGYTF.